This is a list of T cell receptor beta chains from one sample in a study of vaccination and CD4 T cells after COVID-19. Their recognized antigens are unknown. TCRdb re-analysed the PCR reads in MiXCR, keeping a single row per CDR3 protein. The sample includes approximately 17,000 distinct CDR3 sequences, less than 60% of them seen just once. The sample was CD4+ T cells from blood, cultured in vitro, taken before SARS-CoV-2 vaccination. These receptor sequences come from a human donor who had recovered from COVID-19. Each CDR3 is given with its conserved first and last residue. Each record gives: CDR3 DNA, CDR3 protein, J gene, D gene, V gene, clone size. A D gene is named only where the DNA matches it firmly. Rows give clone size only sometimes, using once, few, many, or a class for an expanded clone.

CDR3nt: TGTGCCAGCAGTCGAACCTTACTCCGGGACAGCTCCTACGAGCAGTACTTC; CDR3aa: CASSRTLLRDSSYEQYF; j_gene: TRBJ2-7; d_gene: TRBD1; v_gene: TRBV12-3/TRBV12-4; abundance: once
CDR3nt: TGCAGTGCTAGAGATGTCGGCAGCCTGAACACCGGGGAGCTGTTTTTT; CDR3aa: CSARDVGSLNTGELFF; j_gene: TRBJ2-2; d_gene: -; v_gene: TRBV20-1; abundance: -
CDR3nt: TGTGCCAGCAGCCCGGGGGTTTATAATTCACCCCTCCACTTT; CDR3aa: CASSPGVYNSPLHF; j_gene: TRBJ1-6; d_gene: -; v_gene: TRBV11-3; abundance: -
CDR3nt: TGTGCCATCAGTAACAGTGGGAGTGCCTATGGCTACACCTTC; CDR3aa: CAISNSGSAYGYTF; j_gene: TRBJ1-2; d_gene: -; v_gene: TRBV10-3; abundance: -
CDR3nt: TGTGCCAGCAGCTCTCCAGCGGGGGTGGCCTACAATGAGCAGTTCTTC; CDR3aa: CASSSPAGVAYNEQFF; j_gene: TRBJ2-1; d_gene: TRBD2; v_gene: TRBV7-9; abundance: -
CDR3nt: TGTGCCAGCAGTCCCCACCGCAATTCACCCCTCCACTTT; CDR3aa: CASSPHRNSPLHF; j_gene: TRBJ1-6; d_gene: -; v_gene: TRBV27; abundance: few
CDR3nt: TGCGCCAGCAGTTCTGAGACAGGGGGGCACGGGGAGCTGTTTTTT; CDR3aa: CASSSETGGHGELFF; j_gene: TRBJ2-2; d_gene: TRBD1; v_gene: TRBV5-1; abundance: few
CDR3nt: TGTGCCACCAGCAGAGGGGGCTCCCAAGAGACCCAGTACTTC; CDR3aa: CATSRGGSQETQYF; j_gene: TRBJ2-5; d_gene: -; v_gene: TRBV15; abundance: -
CDR3nt: TGTGCCAGCAGTTATGGCACCCACGCGAACACCGGGGAGCTGTTTTTT; CDR3aa: CASSYGTHANTGELFF; j_gene: TRBJ2-2; d_gene: -; v_gene: TRBV6-5; abundance: few
CDR3nt: TGTGCCAGCTCACCGTCTAACTACAATGAGCAGTTCTTC; CDR3aa: CASSPSNYNEQFF; j_gene: TRBJ2-1; d_gene: -; v_gene: TRBV18; abundance: -
CDR3nt: TGTGCCAGCACCCTTAGGGCTGAAGCTTTCTTT; CDR3aa: CASTLRAEAFF; j_gene: TRBJ1-1; d_gene: -; v_gene: TRBV2; abundance: few
CDR3nt: TGTGCCAGCAGTTACGGACGGGGGAACTATGGCTACACCTTC; CDR3aa: CASSYGRGNYGYTF; j_gene: TRBJ1-2; d_gene: -; v_gene: TRBV6-5; abundance: -
CDR3nt: TGTGCCAGCACCGTCAATAGGGCGTCCAGCTCCTACGAGCAGTACTTC; CDR3aa: CASTVNRASSSYEQYF; j_gene: TRBJ2-7; d_gene: -; v_gene: TRBV6-1; abundance: -
CDR3nt: TGTGCCAGCAGCCAAGAAGTCTGGGGCGGCACTGAAGCTTTCTTT; CDR3aa: CASSQEVWGGTEAFF; j_gene: TRBJ1-1; d_gene: -; v_gene: TRBV4-2; abundance: once
CDR3nt: TGTGCCTATTCAGGGTATGGCTACACCTTC; CDR3aa: CAYSGYGYTF; j_gene: TRBJ1-2; d_gene: -; v_gene: TRBV30; abundance: few
CDR3nt: TGTGCCAGCAGAGCACCAGAAACCGGGACAGGGGTCACAGATACGCAGTATTTT; CDR3aa: CASRAPETGTGVTDTQYF; j_gene: TRBJ2-3; d_gene: -; v_gene: TRBV21-1; abundance: -
CDR3nt: TGCAGTGCGTGGGTTCAAGATACGCAGTATTTT; CDR3aa: CSAWVQDTQYF; j_gene: TRBJ2-3; d_gene: -; v_gene: TRBV20-1; abundance: -
CDR3nt: TGTGCCAGTAGTGCCGGGACAGGGAGTGAGCAGTTCTTC; CDR3aa: CASSAGTGSEQFF; j_gene: TRBJ2-1; d_gene: TRBD1; v_gene: TRBV19; abundance: -
CDR3nt: TGTGCCAGCTCACCGGGACAGGTCTATGGCTACACCTTC; CDR3aa: CASSPGQVYGYTF; j_gene: TRBJ1-2; d_gene: TRBD1; v_gene: TRBV18; abundance: -
CDR3nt: TGTGCCAGTAGGGGAACGGGACAGCCCCAGCATTTT; CDR3aa: CASRGTGQPQHF; j_gene: TRBJ1-5; d_gene: -; v_gene: TRBV19; abundance: few
CDR3nt: TGCAGTGCTAGGGACTACAGGGGATGGAACTATGGCTACACCTTC; CDR3aa: CSARDYRGWNYGYTF; j_gene: TRBJ1-2; d_gene: TRBD1; v_gene: TRBV20-1; abundance: -
CDR3nt: TGTGCCAGCAGCTTCGGCAGGCGGGGGGACACTGAAGCTTTCTTT; CDR3aa: CASSFGRRGDTEAFF; j_gene: TRBJ1-1; d_gene: -; v_gene: TRBV7-9; abundance: -
CDR3nt: TGTGCCAGTAGTATGGATAGGGGGCATAGCAATCAGCCCCAGCATTTT; CDR3aa: CASSMDRGHSNQPQHF; j_gene: TRBJ1-5; d_gene: TRBD1; v_gene: TRBV19; abundance: few